Sequencing of this T cell receptor (beta chain) was carried out in a study of breast tumors, draining lymph nodes, adjacent tissues. Trimming left V 2 bases short and J 1 base short, with 6 bases between. This CDR3 is built from 13 residues. Germline values: CDR1 MDHEN, CDR2 SYDVKM. Ten or more counts support this clonotype. Its antigen is unidentified. Points from the study as a whole: Data fit most tumor T cells coming from lymph node, expanding in tumor. Compared with lymph nodes, tumors were less diverse; compared with nontumor tissue, more.

Samples came from axillary lymph nodes draining the breast cancer. MiXCR, run by TCRdb on the multiplex PCR reads, gives a single entry per CDR3 protein. The repertoire holds approximately 120,000 distinct CDR3 sequences, 20% to 25% seen once, with roughly 2.4% in the top ten. V and J are TRBV28 and TRBJ2-7; D is unresolved. This TCR was recovered from a female donor with breast cancer. Some clones in this sample may be carry-over from other donors' samples. Specimen: axillary lymph node tissue. CDR3 sequence: CASSLPASYEQYF. For the CDR3, the DNA is TGTGCCAGCAGTTTACCAGCGTCCTACGAGCAGTACTTC.